Sequencing of this TCR beta chain was carried out in a study of cytomegalovirus exposure and HLA in healthy donors (dated by TCRdb to about 2017). The study in broad terms: According to an earlier analysis of a few hundred of the donors, about 179 million T cells yielded 120 million or so unique TCR beta sequences and about 300 Gb of sequence data. An early release covering roughly 580 HLA-typed donors comprised approximately 300 gigabases of sequencing data and around 86 million unique TCR sequences. Of the 300 to 400 genotyped donors, 65% to 90% fell in the genetic ancestry cluster associated with self-reported Caucasian donors. The aim of the study was to test whether cataloging public T cell receptors could identify signatures of past pathogen exposure. The T cell repertoires of under 700 subjects were profiled by immunosequencing and related to cytomegalovirus serostatus. In addition to the first cohort of 500 to 850 subjects, a separate validation cohort of about 120 different subjects was used. To predict cytomegalovirus infection status, the study brought together high-throughput TCR immunosequencing, statistical association of individual TCRs with disease status, and machine learning. To study patterns of TCR occurrence, a later analysis re-analyzed previously published TCR beta repertoires from 666 donors and added high-resolution HLA genotyping. In the later analysis, no new phenotypic data were used to find candidate immune exposures; instead, reliance was placed on TCR beta sequences and their occurrence across donors. An earlier analysis of around 580 of the donors used high-throughput TCR beta sequencing to judge whether each TCR beta V gene segment behaved as functional or pseudogenic. Donor age, sex, ethnicity and CMV serostatus were collected together with the repertoire data. Genome-wide SNP genotypes for about 55% of the roughly 670 donors were used in a later genetic analysis, which treated that subset as a discovery cohort. Every discovery cohort repertoire had been produced on one sequencing platform. HLA typing covered class I and class II loci at four-digit resolution. The number of donors typed differed by locus, with roughly 629-640 for A, B, C, DRB1 and DQB1, around 560 for DQA1, 600 to 610 for DPA1, and roughly 450 for DPB1. Five DR-DQ haplotypes were treated as single units for association and clustering because of strong linkage in the cohort. On average, over 200,000 unique TCR beta nucleotide sequences were sequenced per donor among more than 350 genotyped donors of the cohort, with 15% to 20% of those sequences being non-productive.

The cohort consisted of 650 to 850 healthy bone marrow donors. Cohort members were all nominally healthy when sampled, although unrecorded immune exposures were likely present. The donor tested CMV seronegative and was one of the 352 seronegative cohort members. A peripheral blood sample was collected from each donor, and TCR beta sequencing was performed on peripheral blood mononuclear cells. The Qiagen DNeasy Blood Extraction Kit was used to extract genomic DNA from the blood cell samples. Compared with germline, V lacks 4 bases and J lacks 6 bases; bases without a gene match: 7. Reading the germline V gene gives CDR1 SGHTS and CDR2 YDEGEE. The CDR3, from cysteine to phenylalanine, totals 15 residues. Left in the record is the CDR3 DNA by itself, 45 bases read in frame from the first base. Overall study results and their limits: The authors suggested that the approach could potentially be extended to other disease states and immunological phenotypes. The sequencing pipeline was judged likely to have produced a cluster of highly shared sequence variants as a technical artifact. A few of the identified cytomegalovirus-associated TCR beta chains were confirmed in vitro to be specific for cytomegalovirus antigens. Strong co-occurrence of HLA alleles, especially DR and DQ, made assigning TCR associations to individual alleles difficult. In an earlier analysis of some 500 of the donors, most TCR beta V segments appeared in productive rearrangements about 87% or about 30% of the time, broadly matching IMGT annotations. A later genetic analysis reported fewer N-insertions in productive TCRs among donors in an Asian-associated ancestry cluster than the roughly 700-donor mean. According to a later analysis, most CMV-associated TCR beta chains appeared to be HLA-restricted, and the HLA associations seemed to be driven largely by CMV exposure. In this cohort, only TCR beta chains were sequenced, and detectable features were limited by the absence of alpha or paired-chain data. CMV serostatus was the only immune exposure information available for the cohort. In a later genetic analysis, a missense DCLRE1C variant was associated with V-gene and J-gene trimming of TCR beta chains, and the association was replicated in an independent cohort. Linkage disequilibrium might explain the correlated functional status among segregating V segments, but an unknown experimental factor could not be ruled out. Most TCR sequences were observed very rarely across donors, whereas some public TCRs were present in many individuals. In a later analysis, several top co-occurrence clusters were reported to appear linked to parvovirus B19, influenza, CMV and Epstein-Barr virus. A total of about 180 TCR beta chains were listed by the study as associated with cytomegalovirus. A further reported finding was that TCR beta sequences accurately predicted the HLA-A and HLA-B alleles for most subjects in the first cohort. HLA typing was unavailable for some donors at each locus, so association tests used only the typed subset. In a later analysis, HLA-associated TCR beta chains were found to be more clonally expanded and to have lower generation probabilities than equally common non-associated chains. At a false discovery rate of 0.05, a later analysis linked 15,000 to 20,000 TCR beta sequences to specific HLA alleles. The classifier was reported to diagnose cytomegalovirus status with high specificity and sensitivity in both the original and validation cohorts. The earlier analysis of a few hundred of the donors excluded some 16 rarely observed V segments, including chromosome 9 orphons, because counts were too low. Some IMGT-functional V segments, including TRBV6-2 and TRBV6-3, could not be distinguished by the 87-base-pair reads and were therefore excluded. In a later analysis, TCR association rates were found to vary across HLA loci, with the most associated TCRs seen for DRB1 alleles and the fewest for HLA-C alleles. The presence/absence analyses assumed that sequencing depth was roughly uniform across donors, and that assumption may not be true.

The library was built by means of the immunoSEQ multiplex PCR assay. The multiplex PCR relied on a mix of 60 forward primers for TCR Vbeta segments and 13 reverse primers for TCR Jbeta segments. A multiplex PCR assay on genomic DNA amplified the CDR3 region of rearranged TCR beta genes. The amplified TCR beta libraries were sequenced on the Illumina HiSeq System as 87-base-pair reads. The authors processed their data as follows. A later analysis counted tens of millions of unique TCR beta chains across the approximately 700 repertoires, and 9.5 million to 11 million of these chains were shared by at least two donors. Raw reads were error-corrected and collapsed into unique sequences with a nearest-neighbor algorithm that merged closely related sequences to remove PCR and sequencing errors. CDR3 sequences were aligned to IMGT reference sequences to assign V, D and J gene segments. For a sequence to be retained, at least a six-nucleotide match to both a V gene segment and a J gene segment was required. Rearrangements were called productive when the CDR3 lacked stop codons and stayed in frame with V and J; all others were non-productive. CDR3 was defined by IMGT convention, running from the second conserved V-encoded cysteine to the conserved J-encoded phenylalanine. Sequences without an unambiguous match to a single V gene segment were excluded from the earlier analysis of almost 600 of the donors. An earlier analysis of about 600 of the donors called V segments functional above 56.7% productive rearrangements and segregating when the between-donor standard deviation exceeded 5%. A statistical classification framework was built to diagnose cytomegalovirus status from the catalog of TCR beta chain sequences. In a later analysis, TCR nucleotide sequences were compared against IMGT/GENE-DB human TR gene sequences so that V and J genes could be assigned. A later analysis assigned CDR3 sequences and most-parsimonious VDJ recombination scenarios with the TCRdist pipeline. A later analysis defined each TCR beta chain by its CDR3 amino acid sequence plus V-gene family, and excluded reads lacking a unique V-gene family. To address suspected cross-contamination and a sequencing artifact, a later analysis removed a few hundred highly shared, low-generation-probability nucleotide sequences. In a later analysis, a clonal expansion index for each public chain was calculated from normalized within-repertoire ranks of inferred template counts. In a later analysis, generation probabilities were computed with a VDJ recombination model fitted to out-of-frame rearrangements, and the resulting probabilities were checked against IGoR. In a later analysis, hypergeometric tests were used to score TCR-TCR, TCR-HLA and TCR-CMV co-occurrence, with a repertoire-size bias correction applied to TCR pairs. False discovery rates were estimated in a later analysis by permuting HLA or CMV assignments 20 times. In a later analysis, co-occurring TCRs were grouped using DBSCAN, with TCRdist sequence similarity added in when clustering inside HLA-allele-positive subsets. For co-occurrence clustering, repertoires with fewer than 30,000 or more than 120,000 public chains were excluded, along with roughly 5 repertoires with anomalous nucleotide sharing. TCRdb stores this immuneACCESS table with in-frame sequences only. Part of the clones is absent; in the studies checked, under half of the shortfall reflects unresolved V genes, and no reason is known for the rest. That table furnishes V, J and clone size, whereas the DNA furnished D and trimming. The sample data list hundreds of thousands of clones, and roughly 70% of these were observed just once. In total, the top ten clones hold over 2% of the sample.

This clone was found a few times. The clone's antigen remains unknown. Base qualities are not provided; no much larger clone lies one nucleotide away. The clonotype was recovered from a female donor in good health and CMV-seronegative. Sample: PBMCs. The rearranged segments are TRBV5-8 and TRBJ2-1, with 10 bases matching TRBD1. The nucleotide sequence is given as TGTGCCAGCAGCGCTCCGGGACAGGGGACCAATGAGCAGTTCTTC. Protein translation: CASSAPGQGTNEQFF.